Following are 9 T cell receptor beta chains from one sample sequenced in a study of blood T cell repertoires in COVID-19. Method: immunoSEQ multiplex PCR; TCRdb's copy keeps in-frame clones and lacks some. The sample shows about 250,000 clones, around 90% of them seen only once. The source material was peripheral blood. The source is a man younger than 45 with COVID-19, enrolled during active disease.

The CDR3 reads CASRGTGVGSNQPQHF. The CDR3 DNA reads as TGCGCCAGCAGGGGGACAGGGGTCGGGAGCAATCAGCCCCAGCATTTT. This chain connects TRBV10-2 to TRBJ1-5; 10 bases fit TRBD1. Germline V lookup: CDR1 WSHSY, CDR2 SAAADI. V lost 6 bases and J lost 1; bases outside the gene matches: 6. The CDR3 length is 16 residues.

V is TRBV7-9 and J is TRBJ2-5; 8 bases agree with TRBD1. The CDR3 extends over 16 amino acids. Germline CDR1 is SEHNR and CDR2 is FQNEAQ (reference sequence). Trimming cost V 1 base and J 5 bases; bases outside gene matches: 9. The CDR3 bases are TGTGCCAGCAGCTTAGGACAGGGGTGGCAGCGGGAGACCCAGTACTTC. Its protein product is CASSLGQGWQRETQYF.

This sequence joins TRBV10-1 and TRBJ2-1, with 13 bases lining up with TRBD2. The CDR3 covers 18 residues. With 4 bases clipped from V and 8 bases from J, the junction kept 14 bases outside the gene matches. The V gene's germline CDR1 is WNHNN and CDR2 SYGVQD (reference sequence). CDR3 in amino acids: CASSGAGLAGELGHEQFF. The CDR3 DNA sequence: TGCGCCAGCAGTGGCGCAGGACTAGCGGGGGAGCTGGGGCATGAGCAGTTCTTC.

V gene TRBV5-6 combines with J gene TRBJ1-6, with D uncertain. Looked up from germline, CDR1 is SGHDT and CDR2 is YYEEEE. The V and J ends lost 2 bases and 7 bases respectively, with 4 bases between them. CDR3 size: 12 residues. The CDR3: CASSFINSPLHF. The CDR3 DNA sequence: TGTGCCAGCAGCTTCATCAATTCACCCCTCCACTTT.

The rearrangement uses TRBV6-5 and TRBJ2-2, with D possibly being TRBD1 (6 bases). Germline CDR1 and CDR2: MNHEY and SVGAGI. V shed 5 bases and J shed 6 bases, with 13 bases lying between them. The CDR3 sequence is 14 residues long. CDR3 sequence: CASSTRPGAGELFF. The CDR3 DNA follows: TGTGCCAGCAGTACGCGCCCAGGGGCCGGGGAGCTGTTTTTT.

The chain employs TRBV5-1 and TRBJ2-4; TRBD2 is a possible D gene (6 bases). Between the trimmed V and J ends, which lost 2 bases and 5 bases, there was a span of 11 bases. The CDR3 is 14 amino acids. Germline loops: CDR1 SGHRS, CDR2 YFSETQ. The CDR3 nucleotides are TGCGCCAGCAGCTTAAGTACGGGGGAAAACATTCAGTACTTC. Translation gives CASSLSTGENIQYF.

The chain recombines TRBV5-5 with TRBJ1-6; no firm D call. The germline gives CDR1 SGHKS, CDR2 YYEKEE (reference sequence). The CDR3 is made up of 16 amino acids. V was cut by 4 bases and J by 0 bases, with 11 bases left in between. The CDR3 sequence: CASSPIVSSYNSPLHF. The DNA of the CDR3 is TGTGCCAGCAGCCCCATAGTTAGCTCCTATAATTCACCCCTCCACTTT.

This clone was picked up one time. The rearrangement uses TRBV29-1 and TRBJ2-3; 8 bases are a match to TRBD2. Germline-derived CDR1 and CDR2 are SQVTM and ANQGSEA. Trimming removed 7 bases from V and 1 base from J; junction bases left unmatched: 13. This CDR3 is built from 16 residues. DNA of the CDR3: TGCAGCGGCCGACTAGCGAGGCCGATAGGCACAGATACGCAGTATTTT. The encoded protein is CSGRLARPIGTDTQYF.

This chain joins TRBV5-6 and TRBJ2-1; 10 positions match TRBD2. The CDR3 runs to 17 residues. V lost 4 bases and J lost 10; bases outside the gene matches: 17. Germline CDR1 SGHDT, CDR2 YYEEEE. The CDR3 nucleotides are TGTGCCAGCAGCGTGATTATAGCGGGGGGTATATCCAAAGAGCAGTTCTTC. Amino acid sequence: CASSVIIAGGISKEQFF.